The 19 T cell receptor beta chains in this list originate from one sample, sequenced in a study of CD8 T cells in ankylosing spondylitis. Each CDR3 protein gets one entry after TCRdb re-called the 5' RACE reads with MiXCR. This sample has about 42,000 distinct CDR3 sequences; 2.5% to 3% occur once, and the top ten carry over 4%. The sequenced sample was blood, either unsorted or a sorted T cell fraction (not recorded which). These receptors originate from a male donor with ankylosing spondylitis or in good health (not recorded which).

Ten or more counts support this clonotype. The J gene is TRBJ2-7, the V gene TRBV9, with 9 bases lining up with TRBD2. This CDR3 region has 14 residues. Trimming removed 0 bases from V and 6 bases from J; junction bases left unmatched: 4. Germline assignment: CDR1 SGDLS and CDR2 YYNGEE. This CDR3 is CASSVDAGGREQYF. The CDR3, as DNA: TGTGCCAGCAGCGTAGATGCGGGAGGGCGCGAGCAGTACTTC.

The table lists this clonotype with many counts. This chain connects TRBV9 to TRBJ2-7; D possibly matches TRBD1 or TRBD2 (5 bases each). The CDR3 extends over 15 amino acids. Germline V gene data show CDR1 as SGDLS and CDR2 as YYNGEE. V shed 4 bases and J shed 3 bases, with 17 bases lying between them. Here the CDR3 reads CASSPLSGTHYEQYF. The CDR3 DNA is TGTGCCAGCAGCCCACTATCCGGGACCCACTACGAGCAGTACTTC.

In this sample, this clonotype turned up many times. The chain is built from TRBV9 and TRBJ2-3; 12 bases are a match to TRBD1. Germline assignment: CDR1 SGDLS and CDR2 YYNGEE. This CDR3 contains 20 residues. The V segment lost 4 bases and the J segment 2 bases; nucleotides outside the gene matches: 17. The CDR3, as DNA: TGTGCCAGCAGCATGCGGGCAACGGGACAGGGGGCGAGAGCCACAGATACGCAGTATTTT. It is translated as CASSMRATGQGARATDTQYF.

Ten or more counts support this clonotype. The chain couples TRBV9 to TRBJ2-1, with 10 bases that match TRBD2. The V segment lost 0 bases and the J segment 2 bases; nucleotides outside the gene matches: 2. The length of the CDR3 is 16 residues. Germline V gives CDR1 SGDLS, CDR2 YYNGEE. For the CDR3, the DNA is TGTGCCAGCAGCGTAGCCCTAGCGGGAGCCTACAATGAGCAGTTCTTC. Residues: CASSVALAGAYNEQFF. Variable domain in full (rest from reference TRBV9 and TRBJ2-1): DSGVTQTPKHLITATGQRVTLRCSPRSGDLSVYWYQQSLDQGLQFLIQYYNGEERAKGNILERFSAQQFPDLHSELNLSSLELGDSALYFCASSVALAGAYNEQFFGPGTRLTVL.

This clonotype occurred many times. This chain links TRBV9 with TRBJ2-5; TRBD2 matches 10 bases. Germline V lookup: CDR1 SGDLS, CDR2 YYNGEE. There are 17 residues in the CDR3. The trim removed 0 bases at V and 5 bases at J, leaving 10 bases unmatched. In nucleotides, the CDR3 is TGTGCCAGCAGCGTAGCGGACGGAGCGGGAGGGCTCGAGACCCAGTACTTC. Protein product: CASSVADGAGGLETQYF.

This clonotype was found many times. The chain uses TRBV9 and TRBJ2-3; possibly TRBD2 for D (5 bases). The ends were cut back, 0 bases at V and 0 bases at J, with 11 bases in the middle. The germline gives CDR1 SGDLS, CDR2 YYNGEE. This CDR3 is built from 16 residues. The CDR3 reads CASSVGPSRSTDTQYF. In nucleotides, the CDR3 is TGTGCCAGCAGCGTAGGTCCTAGCAGGAGCACAGATACGCAGTATTTT.

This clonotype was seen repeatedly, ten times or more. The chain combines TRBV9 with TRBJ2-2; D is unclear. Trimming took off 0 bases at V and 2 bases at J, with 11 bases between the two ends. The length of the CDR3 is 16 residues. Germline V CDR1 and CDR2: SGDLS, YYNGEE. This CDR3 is CASSVVASSNTGELFF. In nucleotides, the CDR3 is TGTGCCAGCAGCGTAGTGGCTTCCTCCAACACCGGGGAGCTGTTTTTT.

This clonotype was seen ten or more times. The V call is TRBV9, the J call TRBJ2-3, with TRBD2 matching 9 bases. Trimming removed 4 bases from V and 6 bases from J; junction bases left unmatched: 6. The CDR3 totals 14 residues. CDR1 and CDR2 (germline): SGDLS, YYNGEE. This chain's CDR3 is CASSLLAGADTQYF. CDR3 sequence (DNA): TGTGCCAGCAGCCTTTTAGCGGGAGCTGATACGCAGTATTTT.

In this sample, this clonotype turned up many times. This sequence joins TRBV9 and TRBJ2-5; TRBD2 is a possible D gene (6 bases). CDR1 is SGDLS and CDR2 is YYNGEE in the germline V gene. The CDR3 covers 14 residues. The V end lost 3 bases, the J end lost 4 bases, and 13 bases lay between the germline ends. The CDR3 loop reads CASSGTLGGETQYF. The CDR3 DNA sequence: TGTGCCAGCAGCGGTACCTTGGGGGGAGAGACCCAGTACTTC.

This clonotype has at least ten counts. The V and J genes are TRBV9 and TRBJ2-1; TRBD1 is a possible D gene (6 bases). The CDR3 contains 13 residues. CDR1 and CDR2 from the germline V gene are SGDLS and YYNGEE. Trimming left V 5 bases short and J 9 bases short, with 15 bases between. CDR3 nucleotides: TGTGCCAGCAGTCAAACAGGGTACGGTGAGCAGTTCTTC. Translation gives CASSQTGYGEQFF.

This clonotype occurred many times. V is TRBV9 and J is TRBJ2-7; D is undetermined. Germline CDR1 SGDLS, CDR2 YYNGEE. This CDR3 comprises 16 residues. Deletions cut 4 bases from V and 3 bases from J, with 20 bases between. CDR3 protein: CASSPRRNEVGYEQYF. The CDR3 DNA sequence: TGTGCCAGCAGCCCCCGGCGTAACGAAGTAGGCTACGAGCAGTACTTC.

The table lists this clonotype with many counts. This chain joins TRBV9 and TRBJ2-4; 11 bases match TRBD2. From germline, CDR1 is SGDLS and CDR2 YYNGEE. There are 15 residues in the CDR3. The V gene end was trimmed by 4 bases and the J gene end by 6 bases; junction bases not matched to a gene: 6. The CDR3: CASSYTGLAGNIQYF. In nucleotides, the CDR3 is TGTGCCAGCAGCTACACTGGACTAGCGGGAAACATTCAGTACTTC.

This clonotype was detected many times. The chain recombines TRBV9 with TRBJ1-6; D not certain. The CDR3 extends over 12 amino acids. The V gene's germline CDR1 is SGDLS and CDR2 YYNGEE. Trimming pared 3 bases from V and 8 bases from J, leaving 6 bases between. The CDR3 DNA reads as TGTGCCAGCAGCGATGGGGATTCACCCCTCCACTTT. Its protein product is CASSDGDSPLHF.

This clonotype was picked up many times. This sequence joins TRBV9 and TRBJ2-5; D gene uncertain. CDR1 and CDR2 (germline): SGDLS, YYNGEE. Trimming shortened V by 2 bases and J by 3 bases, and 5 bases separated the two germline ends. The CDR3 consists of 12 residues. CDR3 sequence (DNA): TGTGCCAGCAGCGTTCGTGAAGAGACCCAGTACTTC. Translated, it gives CASSVREETQYF.

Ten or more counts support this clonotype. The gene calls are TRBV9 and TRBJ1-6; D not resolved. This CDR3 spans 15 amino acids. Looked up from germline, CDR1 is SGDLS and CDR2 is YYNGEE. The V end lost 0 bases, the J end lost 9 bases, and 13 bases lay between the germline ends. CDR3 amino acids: CASSVAAHSSSPLHF. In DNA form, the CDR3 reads TGTGCCAGCAGCGTAGCTGCCCATTCAAGTTCACCCCTCCACTTT.

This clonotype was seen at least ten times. Here the CDR3 reads CASSPTHSGPQPQHF. Here the CDR3 DNA reads TGTGCCAGCAGCCCTACCCACAGCGGGCCTCAGCCCCAGCATTTT. V and J are TRBV9 and TRBJ1-5, with D unclear. Per germline, CDR1 SGDLS and CDR2 YYNGEE. V gave up 4 bases and J gave up 6 bases, with 17 bases separating them. This CDR3 has 15 residues.

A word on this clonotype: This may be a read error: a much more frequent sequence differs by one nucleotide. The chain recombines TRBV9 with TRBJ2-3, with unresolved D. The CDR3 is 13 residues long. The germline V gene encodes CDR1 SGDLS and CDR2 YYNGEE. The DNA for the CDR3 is TGTGCCAGCGGCGTAGACCAAGAGCGTCATCCAAGTTTT. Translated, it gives CASGVDQERHPSF.

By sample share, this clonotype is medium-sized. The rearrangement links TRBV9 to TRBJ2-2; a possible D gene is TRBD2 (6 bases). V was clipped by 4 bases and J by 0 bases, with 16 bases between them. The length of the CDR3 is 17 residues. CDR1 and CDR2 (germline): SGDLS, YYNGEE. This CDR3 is CASSLLPGTSNTGELFF. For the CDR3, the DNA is TGTGCCAGCAGCCTACTACCCGGGACTTCGAACACCGGGGAGCTGTTTTTT.

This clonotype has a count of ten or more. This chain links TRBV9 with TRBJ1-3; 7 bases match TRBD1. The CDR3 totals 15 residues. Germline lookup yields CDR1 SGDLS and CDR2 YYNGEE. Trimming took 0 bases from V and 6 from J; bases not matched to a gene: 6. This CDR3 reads CASSVGGTDENTIYF. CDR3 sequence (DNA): TGTGCCAGCAGCGTAGGGGGGACAGACGAAAACACCATATATTTT.